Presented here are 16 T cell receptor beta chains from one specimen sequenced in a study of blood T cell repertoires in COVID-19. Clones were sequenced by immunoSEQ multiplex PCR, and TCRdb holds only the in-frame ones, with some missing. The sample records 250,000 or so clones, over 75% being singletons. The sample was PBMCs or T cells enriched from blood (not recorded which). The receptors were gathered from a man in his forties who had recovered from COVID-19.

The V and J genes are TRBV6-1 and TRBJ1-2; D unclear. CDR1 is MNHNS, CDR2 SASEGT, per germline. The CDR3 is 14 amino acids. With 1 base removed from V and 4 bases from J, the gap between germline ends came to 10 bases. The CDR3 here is CASSEGPGGYGYTF. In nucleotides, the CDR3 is TGTGCCAGCAGTGAAGGCCCAGGAGGCTATGGCTACACCTTC.

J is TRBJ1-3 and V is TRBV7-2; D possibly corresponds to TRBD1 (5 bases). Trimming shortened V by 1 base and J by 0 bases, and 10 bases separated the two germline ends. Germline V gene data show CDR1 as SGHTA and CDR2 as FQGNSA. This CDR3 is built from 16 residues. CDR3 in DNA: TGTGCCAGCAGCTTAGACCGCGGGACCTCTGGAAACACCATATATTTT. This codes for CASSLDRGTSGNTIYF.

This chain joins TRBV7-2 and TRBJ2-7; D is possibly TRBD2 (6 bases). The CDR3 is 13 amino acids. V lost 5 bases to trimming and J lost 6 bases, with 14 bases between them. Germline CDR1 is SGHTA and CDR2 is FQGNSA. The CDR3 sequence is CASSLGTSTEQYF. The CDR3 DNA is TGTGCCAGCAGCCTCGGGACTTCGACCGAGCAGTACTTC.

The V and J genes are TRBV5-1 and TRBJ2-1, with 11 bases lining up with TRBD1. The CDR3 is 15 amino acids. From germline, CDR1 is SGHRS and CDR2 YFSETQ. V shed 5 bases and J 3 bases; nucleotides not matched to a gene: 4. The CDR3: CASRRTGGVYNEQFF. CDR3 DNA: TGCGCCAGCAGGCGGACAGGGGGCGTCTACAATGAGCAGTTCTTC.

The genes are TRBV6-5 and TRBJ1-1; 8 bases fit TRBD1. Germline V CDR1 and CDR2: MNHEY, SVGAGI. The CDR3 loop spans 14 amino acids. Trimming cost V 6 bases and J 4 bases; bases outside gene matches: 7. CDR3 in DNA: TGTGCCAGCAGACCTACAGGGGGGAGCACTGAAGCTTTCTTT. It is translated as CASRPTGGSTEAFF.

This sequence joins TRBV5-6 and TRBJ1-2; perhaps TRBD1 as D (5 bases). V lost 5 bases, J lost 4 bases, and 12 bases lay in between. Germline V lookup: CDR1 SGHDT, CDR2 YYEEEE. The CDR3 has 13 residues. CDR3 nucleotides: TGTGCCAGCAGTCGTATTAGGGGCTATGGCTACACCTTC. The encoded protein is CASSRIRGYGYTF.

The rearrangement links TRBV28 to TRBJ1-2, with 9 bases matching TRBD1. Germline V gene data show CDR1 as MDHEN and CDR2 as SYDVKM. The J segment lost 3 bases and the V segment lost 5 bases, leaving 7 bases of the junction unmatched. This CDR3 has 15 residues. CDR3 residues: CASSSGQGRYYGYTF. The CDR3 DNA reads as TGTGCCAGCAGTAGTGGACAGGGGCGGTACTATGGCTACACCTTC.

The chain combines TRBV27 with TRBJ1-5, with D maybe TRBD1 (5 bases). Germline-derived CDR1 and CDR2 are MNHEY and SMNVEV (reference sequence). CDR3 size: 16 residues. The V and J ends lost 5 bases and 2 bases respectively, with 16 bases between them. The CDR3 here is CASSTYGGGRNQPQHF. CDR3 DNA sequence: TGTGCCAGCAGTACCTACGGGGGGGGACGCAATCAGCCCCAGCATTTT.

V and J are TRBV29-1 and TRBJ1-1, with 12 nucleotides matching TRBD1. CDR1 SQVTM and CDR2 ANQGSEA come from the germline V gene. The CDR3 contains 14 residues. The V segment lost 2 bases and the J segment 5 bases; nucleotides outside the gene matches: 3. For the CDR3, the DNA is TGCAGCGTTGAACAGGGACAGGGGGCGACTGAAGCTTTCTTT. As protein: CSVEQGQGATEAFF.

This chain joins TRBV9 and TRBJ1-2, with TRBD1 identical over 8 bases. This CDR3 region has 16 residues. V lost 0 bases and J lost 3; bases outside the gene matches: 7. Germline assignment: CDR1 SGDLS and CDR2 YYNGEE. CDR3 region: CASSVGGQGTHYGYTF. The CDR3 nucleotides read TGTGCCAGCAGCGTAGGAGGACAGGGCACCCACTATGGCTACACCTTC.

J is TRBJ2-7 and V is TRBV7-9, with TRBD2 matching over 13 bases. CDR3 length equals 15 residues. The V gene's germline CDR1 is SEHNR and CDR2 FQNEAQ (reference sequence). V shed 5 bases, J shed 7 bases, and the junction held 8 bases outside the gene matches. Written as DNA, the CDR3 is TGTGCCAGCAGCACCTGGACTAGCGGGAGAAGTGAGCAGTACTTC. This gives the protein CASSTWTSGRSEQYF.

The CDR3 region is CASSFQDSQETQYF. As DNA, the CDR3 is TGTGCCAGCAGCTTCCAGGACAGCCAAGAGACCCAGTACTTC. This chain links TRBV7-6 with TRBJ2-5; D possibly corresponds to TRBD1 (6 bases). This CDR3 spans 14 amino acids. Germline V gene sequence: CDR1 SGHVS, CDR2 FNYEAQ. Trimming took off 3 bases at V and 1 base at J, with 9 bases between the two ends.

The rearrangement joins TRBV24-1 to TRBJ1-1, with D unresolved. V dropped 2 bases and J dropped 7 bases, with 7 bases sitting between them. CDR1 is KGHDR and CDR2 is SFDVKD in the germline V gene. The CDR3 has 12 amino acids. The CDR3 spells CATSDYYGEAFF. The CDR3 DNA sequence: TGTGCCACCAGTGATTATTACGGTGAAGCTTTCTTT.

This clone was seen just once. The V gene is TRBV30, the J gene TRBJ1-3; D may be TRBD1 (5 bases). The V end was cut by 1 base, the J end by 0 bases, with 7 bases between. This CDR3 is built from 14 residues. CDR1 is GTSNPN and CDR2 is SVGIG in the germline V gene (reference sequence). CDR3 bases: TGTGCCTGGAGTGAGACAGTCTCTGGAAACACCATATATTTT. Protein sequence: CAWSETVSGNTIYF.

CDR3 nucleotides: TGCGCCAGCAGTGACCCAGAAGTTCATTATAATTCACCCCTCCACTTT. This translates into CASSDPEVHYNSPLHF. The V gene is TRBV10-2, the J gene TRBJ1-6; D unclear. The V gene lost 3 bases and the J gene lost 4 bases, with 13 bases spanning the gap. Germline CDR1 WSHSY, CDR2 SAAADI. This CDR3 has 16 residues.

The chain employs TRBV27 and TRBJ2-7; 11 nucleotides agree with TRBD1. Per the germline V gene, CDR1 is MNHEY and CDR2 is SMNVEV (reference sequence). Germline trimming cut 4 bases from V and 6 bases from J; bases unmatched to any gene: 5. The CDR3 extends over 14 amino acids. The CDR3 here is CASSSGTGGFEQYF. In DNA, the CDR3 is TGTGCCAGCAGTTCCGGGACAGGGGGTTTCGAGCAGTACTTC.